A single sample is the source of the 23 T cell receptor beta chains below, sequenced in a study of chemoradiotherapy in HPV16-positive cancers. Here immunoSEQ multiplex PCR was the method, and the copy in TCRdb shows in-frame clones only, minus some. The repertoire holds approximately 11,000 clones, with roughly 70% as singletons. This sample was gathered from a patient who underwent chemoradiotherapy. The source of these receptors is a human donor with HPV-associated anogenital cancer.

The V gene is TRBV15, the J gene TRBJ2-6; perhaps TRBD2 as D (7 bases). Looked up from germline, CDR1 is LNHNV and CDR2 is YYDKDF (reference sequence). The CDR3 has 16 residues. V shed 5 bases and J shed 6 bases, with 17 bases lying between them. The CDR3 loop reads CATSGVEGGLANVLTF. CDR3 sequence (DNA): TGTGCCACCAGCGGGGTTGAGGGGGGGTTGGCCAACGTCCTGACTTTC.

In its sample, this clone was seen once. The chain is built from TRBV10-3 and TRBJ2-1; D call uncertain. The CDR3 is 12 amino acids. The V end was cut by 4 bases, the J end by 10 bases, with 11 bases between. Germline CDR1 reads ENHRY; CDR2 reads SYGVKD. CDR3 protein: CAISGLLGEQFF. Written as DNA, the CDR3 is TGTGCCATCAGTGGGCTGCTCGGAGAGCAGTTCTTC.

Turning to this clone: Within the sample, other DNA sequences also encode this same CDR3. The chain combines TRBV4-3 with TRBJ2-6, with D possibly TRBD2 on 5 matching bases. The germline CDR1 and CDR2 sequences are LGHNA and YSLEER. The CDR3 has 16 amino acids. V dropped 0 bases and J dropped 0 bases, with 6 bases sitting between them. The CDR3 DNA reads TGCGCCAGCAGCCAAGACCGGGGCTCTGGGGCCAACGTCCTGACTTTC. Translated: CASSQDRGSGANVLTF.

CDR3 coding DNA: TGTGCCAGCAGCTTAAAGGTCCCGAATCCATTAGACACCGGGGAGCTGTTTTTT. This gives the protein CASSLKVPNPLDTGELFF. The V gene is TRBV7-3, the J gene TRBJ2-2, with D hard to call. The V and J ends lost 1 base and 3 bases respectively, with 18 bases between them. The CDR3 extends over 18 amino acids. CDR1 and CDR2 from the germline V gene are SGHTA and FQGTGA.

The chain employs TRBV7-9 and TRBJ1-2; D is perhaps TRBD1 (6 bases). Trimming took 5 bases from V and 0 from J, leaving 13 bases between them. The CDR3 consists of 15 residues. Germline CDR1 SEHNR, CDR2 FQNEAQ (reference sequence). CDR3 DNA: TGTGCCAGCAGCCTATCGACAGGATCTAACTATGGCTACACCTTC. It specifies CASSLSTGSNYGYTF. Combining the CDR3 with reference TRBV7-9 and TRBJ1-2 gives the whole variable domain DTGVSQNPRHKITKRGQNVTFRCDPISEHNRLYWYRQTLGQGPEFLTYFQNEAQLEKSRLLSDRFSAERPKGSFSTLEIQRTEQGDSAMYLCASSLSTGSNYGYTFGSGTRLTVV.

The chain recombines TRBV9 with TRBJ2-1, with 10 nucleotides matching TRBD2. CDR1 is SGDLS and CDR2 is YYNGEE in the germline V gene. This CDR3 has 17 residues. Losses at the gene ends were 3 bases for V and 5 bases for J; bases not matched to a gene: 11. CDR3 DNA sequence: TGTGCCAGCAGCGGTGTAGCGGGAGGCCCCACCAACAATGAGCAGTTCTTC. Amino acids: CASSGVAGGPTNNEQFF.

This chain connects TRBV28 to TRBJ1-2; no firm D call. CDR1 and CDR2 from the germline V gene are MDHEN and SYDVKM. The CDR3 is 11 amino acids. Between the trimmed V and J ends, which lost 4 bases and 2 bases, there was a span of 2 bases. The DNA of the CDR3 is TGTGCCAGCAGTTCAAACTATGGCTACACCTTC. It yields the protein CASSSNYGYTF.

The chain is built from TRBV9 and TRBJ2-1; 8 bases are shared with TRBD2. The CDR3 sequence is 16 residues long. V was clipped by 0 bases and J by 3 bases; unmatched bases: 5. Germline CDR1 reads SGDLS; CDR2 reads YYNGEE. The CDR3 region is CASSVDSSGNYNEQFF. CDR3 DNA: TGTGCCAGCAGCGTAGATAGTAGCGGGAACTACAATGAGCAGTTCTTC. The whole variable domain, remainder taken from reference TRBV9 and TRBJ2-1, is DSGVTQTPKHLITATGQRVTLRCSPRSGDLSVYWYQQSLDQGLQFLIQYYNGEERAKGNILERFSAQQFPDLHSELNLSSLELGDSALYFCASSVDSSGNYNEQFFGPGTRLTVL.

V usage is TRBV28 and J usage is TRBJ1-1; 8 nucleotides match TRBD1. Germline-derived CDR1 and CDR2 are MDHEN and SYDVKM. The CDR3 is 15 residues long. J was trimmed by 5 bases and V by 6 bases; bases with no gene match: 11. The CDR3 spells CASRTPGGAGTEAFF. DNA for the CDR3: TGTGCCAGCAGAACTCCAGGGGGCGCTGGGACTGAAGCTTTCTTT. The whole variable domain, remainder taken from reference TRBV28 and TRBJ1-1, is DVKVTQSSRYLVKRTGEKVFLECVQDMDHENMFWYRQDPGLGLRLIYFSYDVKMKEKGDIPEGYSVSREKKERFSLILESASTNQTSMYLCASRTPGGAGTEAFFGQGTRLTVV.

This clone is medium-sized within its sample. CDR3 DNA sequence: TGTGCCAGCTCACAAACTCGACGGAACACTGAAGCTTTCTTT. Amino acid sequence: CASSQTRRNTEAFF. The chain combines TRBV6-5 with TRBJ1-1, with D unresolved. This CDR3 region has 14 residues. Trimming took off 8 bases at V and 1 base at J, with 14 bases between the two ends. Germline values: CDR1 MNHEY, CDR2 SVGAGI.

This clone turned up a few times. V usage is TRBV28 and J usage is TRBJ2-1; 11 bases are shared with TRBD2. CDR1 MDHEN and CDR2 SYDVKM come from the germline V gene. Trimming removed 5 bases from V and 6 bases from J; junction bases left unmatched: 9. The CDR3 runs 16 residues. The CDR3 sequence is CASSPPTLAGGNEQFF. The CDR3 DNA sequence: TGTGCCAGCAGTCCGCCGACCCTAGCGGGAGGCAATGAGCAGTTCTTC.

Here the CDR3 reads CASSLGGGRDTQYF. For the CDR3, the DNA is TGTGCCAGCAGCTTAGGGGGAGGTCGGGATACGCAGTATTTT. The genes are TRBV7-8 and TRBJ2-3; possibly TRBD2 for D (6 bases). The V and J ends lost 1 base and 6 bases respectively, with 11 bases between them. Germline V gene lookup returns CDR1 SGHVS and CDR2 FQNEAQ. The CDR3 is made up of 14 amino acids.

J is TRBJ2-2 and V is TRBV5-1; D is uncertain. The CDR3 loop spans 15 amino acids. CDR1 SGHRS and CDR2 YFSETQ come from the germline V gene. V was clipped by 1 base and J by 2 bases, with 9 bases between them. CDR3 residues: CASSLPLPNTGELFF. CDR3 DNA: TGCGCCAGCAGCTTGCCCCTTCCAAACACCGGGGAGCTGTTTTTT.

The rearrangement uses TRBV5-1 and TRBJ2-1; 7 nucleotides line up with TRBD2. Germline values: CDR1 SGHRS, CDR2 YFSETQ. Unmatched junction bases numbered 15, after V lost 4 bases and J lost 5 bases. CDR3 length: 17 amino acids. CDR3 bases: TGCGCCAGCAGCCCCTCCCTCGCGGCGGGAGTGGACAATGAGCAGTTCTTC. Its translation is CASSPSLAAGVDNEQFF. The full variable domain, rest sourced from reference TRBV5-1 and TRBJ2-1, is KAGVTQTPRYLIKTRGQQVTLSCSPISGHRSVSWYQQTPGQGLQFLFEYFSETQRNKGNFPGRFSGRQFSNSRSEMNVSTLELGDSALYLCASSPSLAAGVDNEQFFGPGTRLTVL.

The chain carries TRBV7-6 and TRBJ2-2, with 9 bases fitting TRBD2. The CDR3 spans 15 residues. CDR1 and CDR2 from the germline V gene are SGHVS and FNYEAQ. With V trimmed by 3 bases and J by 6 bases, 5 bases remained unmatched. CDR3 residues: CASSLYSGRSGELFF. CDR3 nucleotides: TGTGCCAGCAGCTTGTATAGCGGGAGATCCGGGGAGCTGTTTTTT.

This clone has a handful of counts. V and J are TRBV19 and TRBJ2-3, with D perhaps TRBD1 or TRBD2 (7 bases each). V lost 3 bases and J 7 bases, leaving 20 bases between the germline ends. In germline, CDR1 is LNHDA, CDR2 SQIVND (reference sequence). The CDR3 runs 16 residues. The CDR3 reads CASSISRGGGLNTQYF. The CDR3 DNA is TGTGCCAGTAGTATCTCGAGGGGAGGGGGCTTGAATACGCAGTATTTT.

The chain has TRBV4-3 and TRBJ2-1; 16 positions agree with TRBD2. CDR1 is LGHNA and CDR2 is YSLEER in the germline V gene. Trimming took 0 bases from V and 5 from J; bases not matched to a gene: 10. There are 20 residues in the CDR3. The DNA of the CDR3 is TGCGCCAGCAGCCAAGATGGGACTAGCGGGAGGGCTAATGGTGACAATGAGCAGTTCTTC. Protein sequence: CASSQDGTSGRANGDNEQFF.

J is TRBJ2-7 and V is TRBV7-9, with TRBD1 matching 11 bases. In germline, CDR1 is SEHNR, CDR2 FQNEAQ (reference sequence). Unmatched junction bases numbered 3, after V lost 0 bases and J lost 5 bases. CDR3 size: 15 residues. Here the CDR3 DNA reads TGTGCCAGCAGCTTAGCGCGGACAGGGGGCGACGAGCAGTACTTC. Amino acid sequence: CASSLARTGGDEQYF.

The gene calls are TRBV28 and TRBJ1-1; D unresolved. Germline lookup yields CDR1 MDHEN and CDR2 SYDVKM. CDR3 size: 13 residues. Between the trimmed V and J ends, which lost 4 bases and 0 bases, there was a span of 6 bases. CDR3 sequence: CASSSVLNTEAFF. CDR3 sequence (DNA): TGTGCCAGCAGTTCGGTCCTGAACACTGAAGCTTTCTTT.

The rearrangement uses TRBV4-3 and TRBJ2-2; D gene unclear. This CDR3 contains 13 residues. The V gene's germline CDR1 is LGHNA and CDR2 YSLEER. The ends were cut back, 0 bases at V and 7 bases at J, with 6 bases in the middle. DNA of the CDR3: TGCGCCAGCAGCCAAGATCTCGACGGGGAGCTGTTTTTT. Encoded protein: CASSQDLDGELFF.

The chain uses TRBV4-1 and TRBJ1-2, with a weak D call TRBD1 (6 bases). Trimming pared 0 bases from V and 7 bases from J, leaving 12 bases between. The CDR3 covers 14 residues. Germline lookup yields CDR1 MGHRA and CDR2 YSYEKL. CDR3 loop: CASSQEGRGAGYTF. The CDR3 DNA is TGCGCCAGCAGCCAAGAAGGCAGGGGTGCTGGCTACACCTTC.

This clone appeared a few times. J is TRBJ2-7 and V is TRBV2, with D tentatively TRBD2 (5 bases). The V end was cut by 8 bases, the J end by 0 bases, with 8 bases between. The germline V gene has CDR1 SNHLY and CDR2 FYNNEI. This CDR3 contains 12 residues. The CDR3 sequence: CASGLTSYEQYF. The CDR3 DNA sequence: TGTGCCAGCGGACTTACCTCCTACGAGCAGTACTTC.

This clone showed up just a few times. The J gene is TRBJ2-1, the V gene TRBV7-2, with D possibly being TRBD1 or TRBD2 (6 bases each). The CDR3 runs to 13 residues. Germline V gene lookup returns CDR1 SGHTA and CDR2 FQGNSA. Trimming pared 5 bases from V and 10 bases from J, leaving 15 bases between. This CDR3 is CASSPVGGGEQFF. The DNA for the CDR3 is TGTGCCAGCAGCCCAGTGGGGGGCGGGGAGCAGTTCTTC.